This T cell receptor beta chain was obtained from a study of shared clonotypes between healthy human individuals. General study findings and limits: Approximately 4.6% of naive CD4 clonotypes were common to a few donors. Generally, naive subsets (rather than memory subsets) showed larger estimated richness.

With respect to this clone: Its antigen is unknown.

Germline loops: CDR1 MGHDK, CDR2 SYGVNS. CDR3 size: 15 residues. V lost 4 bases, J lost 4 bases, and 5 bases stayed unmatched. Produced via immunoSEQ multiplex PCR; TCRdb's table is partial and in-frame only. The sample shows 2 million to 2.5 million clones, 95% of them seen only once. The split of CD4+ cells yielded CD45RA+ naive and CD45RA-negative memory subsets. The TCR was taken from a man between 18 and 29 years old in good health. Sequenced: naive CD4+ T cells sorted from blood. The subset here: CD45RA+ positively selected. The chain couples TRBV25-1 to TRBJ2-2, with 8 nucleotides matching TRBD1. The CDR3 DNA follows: TGTGCCAGCAGTGTTGGACAGGGAGGCACCGGGGAGCTGTTTTTT. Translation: CASSVGQGGTGELFF.